The 26 T cell receptor beta chains below were found in one sample sequenced in a study of blood T cell repertoires in COVID-19. TCRdb keeps only in-frame clones here, not all; method: immunoSEQ multiplex PCR. There are 100,000 or so clones in the sample; over 65% occur only once, and roughly 12% lies in the top ten. Source material: peripheral blood. The origin of the receptors is a human donor in a cohort sampled during active COVID-19.

This clone was observed once. The CDR3 loop reads CASSHNSGKYEQYF. CDR3 coding DNA: TGTGCCAGCAGCCACAATAGCGGGAAGTACGAGCAGTACTTC. The chain combines TRBV7-2 with TRBJ2-7, with 8 bases identical to TRBD2. Per the germline V gene, CDR1 is SGHTA and CDR2 is FQGNSA. V shed 5 bases, J shed 4 bases, and the junction held 7 bases outside the gene matches. The CDR3 totals 14 residues.

This chain uses TRBV3-1 (or the pseudogene TRBV3-2) with TRBJ2-1; 13 bases align to TRBD2. The CDR3 runs 15 residues. Germline assignment: CDR1 LGHDT and CDR2 YNNKEL (reference sequence). The V and J ends lost 4 bases and 4 bases, in that order; junction bases with no gene match: 1. CDR3 in amino acids: CASSRGLAGYNEQFF. The CDR3 DNA reads as TGTGCCAGCAGCCGGGGACTAGCGGGGTACAATGAGCAGTTCTTC.

V is TRBV19 and J is TRBJ2-7, with 9 bases identical to TRBD1. The CDR3 totals 15 residues. V gave up 5 bases and J gave up 6 bases; unmatched junction bases: 11. Germline V gene data show CDR1 as LNHDA and CDR2 as SQIVND (reference sequence). Here the CDR3 DNA reads TGTGCCAGTAGTCCACCTGGGACAGGGAGAATCGAGCAGTACTTC. Translation gives CASSPPGTGRIEQYF.

The gene calls are TRBV7-9 and TRBJ1-1, with 12 bases that match TRBD1. With 5 bases clipped from V and 5 bases from J, the junction kept 9 bases outside the gene matches. Germline values: CDR1 SEHNR, CDR2 FQNEAQ (reference sequence). This CDR3 has 16 amino acids. In DNA form, the CDR3 reads TGTGCCAGCAGCGGGACAGGGGGCCCCATTGGTACTGAAGCTTTCTTT. Translating gives CASSGTGGPIGTEAFF.

This rearrangement joins TRBV9 to TRBJ2-2, with a tentative D call TRBD2 (6 bases). CDR1 is SGDLS and CDR2 is YYNGEE in the germline V gene. The V and J ends lost 4 bases and 2 bases respectively, with 18 bases between them. This CDR3 comprises 17 residues. CDR3 bases: TGTGCCAGCAGCCTGTGGTCCGGGACTCAAAACACCGGGGAGCTGTTTTTT. It specifies CASSLWSGTQNTGELFF.

J is TRBJ1-2 and V is TRBV5-6, with 7 bases fitting TRBD1. The CDR3 is 14 amino acids. J was trimmed by 1 base and V by 4 bases; bases with no gene match: 4. Germline lookup yields CDR1 SGHDT and CDR2 YYEEEE. CDR3 in amino acids: CASSRGQFNYGYTF. CDR3 nucleotide sequence: TGTGCCAGCAGCCGGGGACAGTTTAACTATGGCTACACCTTC.

The chain links TRBV10-3 to TRBJ1-5, with a weak D call TRBD1 (5 bases). The V and J ends lost 3 bases and 5 bases respectively, with 8 bases between them. The germline V gene encodes CDR1 ENHRY and CDR2 SYGVKD. The CDR3 is 13 residues long. The CDR3 sequence: CAISDDSYQPQHF. The CDR3 DNA follows: TGTGCCATCAGTGATGACAGTTATCAGCCCCAGCATTTT.

The chain carries TRBV12-3 or TRBV12-4 and TRBJ1-1, with D perhaps matching TRBD1 (6 bases). V lost 5 bases and J 4 bases, leaving 8 bases between the germline ends. The length of the CDR3 is 12 residues. CDR3 loop: CASSGQFTEAFF. The CDR3 DNA is TGTGCCAGCAGTGGACAGTTCACTGAAGCTTTCTTT.

The chain employs TRBV9 and TRBJ1-3, with 7 bases matching TRBD1. With V trimmed by 2 bases and J by 4 bases, 6 bases remained unmatched. This CDR3 spans 15 amino acids. Germline assignment: CDR1 SGDLS and CDR2 YYNGEE. CDR3 sequence: CASSVATGTGNTIYF. CDR3 nucleotide sequence: TGTGCCAGCAGCGTGGCGACAGGGACCGGAAACACCATATATTTT.

This chain uses TRBV11-2 with TRBJ2-5; 12 nucleotides align to TRBD2. The CDR3 spans 16 residues. CDR1 and CDR2 from the germline V gene are SGHAT and FQNNGV. The V and J ends lost 1 base and 5 bases, in that order; junction bases with no gene match: 5. The CDR3 DNA reads TGTGCCAGCAGCTTAGGCGCTAGCGGGAGGGGGGAGACCCAGTACTTC. It yields the protein CASSLGASGRGETQYF. Full variable domain (rest looked up from reference TRBV11-2 and TRBJ2-5): EAGVAQSPRYKIIEKRQSVAFWCNPISGHATLYWYQQILGQGPKLLIQFQNNGVVDDSQLPKDRFSAERLKGVDSTLKIQPAKLEDSAVYLCASSLGASGRGETQYFGPGTRLLVL.

V usage is TRBV6-5 and J usage is TRBJ1-1; maybe TRBD1 (5 bases). CDR1 is MNHEY, CDR2 SVGAGI, per germline. The V and J ends lost 2 bases and 1 base respectively, with 11 bases between them. The CDR3 contains 15 residues. CDR3 DNA: TGTGCCAGCAGTTACGACAGCGAACGGAACACTGAAGCTTTCTTT. This translates into CASSYDSERNTEAFF.

V and J are TRBV18 and TRBJ1-4, with a possible D match to TRBD1 (5 bases). V was clipped by 3 bases and J by 8 bases, with 10 bases between them. The CDR3 is made up of 13 amino acids. Germline V gene lookup returns CDR1 KGHSH and CDR2 LQKENI. Here the CDR3 DNA reads TGTGCCAGCTCACCGCAGGGTGGCGAAAAACTGTTTTTT. Its protein is CASSPQGGEKLFF.

The V gene is TRBV5-5, the J gene TRBJ2-5; 8 bases map to TRBD2. CDR1 is SGHKS, CDR2 YYEKEE, per germline (reference sequence). J lost 1 base, V lost 2 bases, and 4 bases had no gene match. The CDR3 consists of 15 residues. The CDR3 nucleotides are TGTGCCAGCAGCTTAAATAGCGGGATCCAAGAGACCCAGTACTTC. Its protein product is CASSLNSGIQETQYF. Full variable domain (remainder filled in from reference TRBV5-5 and TRBJ2-5): DAGVTQSPTHLIKTRGQQVTLRCSPISGHKSVSWYQQVLGQGPQFIFQYYEKEERGRGNFPDRFSARQFPNYSSELNVNALLLGDSALYLCASSLNSGIQETQYFGPGTRLLVL.

The rearrangement uses TRBV19 and TRBJ2-7; D not resolved. V lost 3 bases and J 1 base, leaving 10 bases between the germline ends. Germline V CDR1 and CDR2: LNHDA, SQIVND (reference sequence). This CDR3 spans 14 amino acids. The CDR3 reads CASSIERGSYEQYF. The CDR3 coding sequence is TGTGCCAGTAGTATCGAGCGTGGGTCCTACGAGCAGTACTTC.

This clone came up once. The V gene is TRBV11-2, the J gene TRBJ2-7, with TRBD2 identical over 8 bases. The CDR3 consists of 15 residues. The germline CDR1 and CDR2 sequences are SGHAT and FQNNGV. J lost 2 bases, V lost 6 bases, and 9 bases had no gene match. CDR3 in amino acids: CASRPIGGAPYEQYF. Written as DNA, the CDR3 is TGTGCCAGCAGGCCCATCGGGGGGGCCCCCTACGAGCAGTACTTC.

The chain joins TRBV10-3 to TRBJ1-6; 9 nucleotides align to TRBD1. This CDR3 contains 14 residues. The germline CDR1 and CDR2 sequences are ENHRY and SYGVKD. The V and J ends lost 6 bases and 10 bases, in that order; junction bases with no gene match: 7. The CDR3 is CAIRDRGIGSPLHF. The DNA of the CDR3 is TGTGCCATCAGGGACAGGGGAATAGGCTCACCCCTCCACTTT.

V is TRBV4-3 and J is TRBJ1-2; D is ambiguous. Germline values: CDR1 LGHNA, CDR2 YSLEER. Trimming left V 3 bases short and J 7 bases short, with 15 bases between. The CDR3 length is 14 residues. The CDR3 region has the DNA TGCGCCAGCAGCCAGACTAACGTCGGCCGTGGCTACACCTTC. It codes for CASSQTNVGRGYTF.

V gene TRBV9 combines with J gene TRBJ2-1; TRBD2 agrees at 7 bases. The CDR3 is made up of 15 amino acids. The J segment lost 5 bases and the V segment lost 4 bases, leaving 9 bases of the junction unmatched. CDR1 is SGDLS, CDR2 YYNGEE, per germline. The CDR3 DNA reads as TGTGCCAGCAGCCTATCTAGCGGAAGAAACAATGAGCAGTTCTTC. Translating it yields CASSLSSGRNNEQFF.

The chain carries TRBV27 and TRBJ1-2, with D perhaps TRBD1 (5 bases). The germline CDR1 and CDR2 sequences are MNHEY and SMNVEV (reference sequence). Trimming shortened V by 0 bases and J by 6 bases, and 11 bases separated the two germline ends. This CDR3 comprises 14 residues. CDR3 residues: CASSLSDRGDGYTF. CDR3 bases: TGTGCCAGCAGTTTATCCGACAGAGGAGATGGCTACACCTTC.

V and J are TRBV18 and TRBJ2-2, with 8 bases matching TRBD2. The CDR3 is 16 amino acids. The ends lost 6 bases at V and 4 bases at J; junction bases unmatched: 10. Germline assignment: CDR1 KGHSH and CDR2 LQKENI. The CDR3 nucleotides read TGTGCCAGCTCCCCTCCCGGACGGGAGGGCACCGGGGAGCTGTTTTTT. This codes for CASSPPGREGTGELFF.

The V call is TRBV7-2, the J call TRBJ1-1; no clear D. Germline CDR1 reads SGHTA; CDR2 reads FQGNSA. Trimming stripped 4 bases from V and 5 bases from J, with 14 bases between. There are 14 residues in the CDR3. The CDR3 loop reads CASSSTGVGTEAFF. The CDR3 DNA reads as TGTGCCAGCAGCTCAACGGGTGTTGGGACTGAAGCTTTCTTT.

CDR3 amino acids: CAITFDRQGYTF. DNA for the CDR3: TGTGCCATCACCTTTGACAGGCAAGGCTACACCTTC. This rearrangement joins TRBV10-3 to TRBJ1-2; tentative D call: TRBD1 (6 bases). Trimming took 7 bases from V and 8 from J, leaving 14 bases between them. This CDR3 spans 12 amino acids. Germline V CDR1 and CDR2: ENHRY, SYGVKD.

V gene TRBV4-3 combines with J gene TRBJ2-5; 10 positions agree with TRBD2. Germline loops: CDR1 LGHNA, CDR2 YSLEER. The CDR3 contains 16 residues. V shed 4 bases, J shed 5 bases, and the junction held 10 bases outside the gene matches. The CDR3 DNA is TGCGCCAGCAGCCTAACTTATACTAGCGGGGTTGAGACCCAGTACTTC. This codes for CASSLTYTSGVETQYF.

The gene calls are TRBV5-6 and TRBJ2-5; D not certain. CDR3 size: 15 residues. The V gene lost 4 bases and the J gene lost 4 bases, with 17 bases spanning the gap. Germline V gene lookup returns CDR1 SGHDT and CDR2 YYEEEE. The CDR3: CASSLPTEPRETQYF. CDR3 in DNA: TGTGCCAGCAGCCTTCCGACTGAGCCTCGAGAGACCCAGTACTTC.

The chain couples TRBV12-5 to TRBJ1-2, with D uncertain. The CDR3 is made up of 13 amino acids. The ends were cut back, 7 bases at V and 5 bases at J, with 14 bases in the middle. Germline V gene sequence: CDR1 LGHNT, CDR2 FRNRAP. CDR3 sequence reads: CASAYDGEYGYTF. The CDR3 DNA is TGTGCTAGTGCCTACGACGGGGAATATGGCTACACCTTC.

V is TRBV5-1 and J is TRBJ2-1; possibly TRBD2 for D (5 bases). The V gene's germline CDR1 is SGHRS and CDR2 YFSETQ. This CDR3 region has 13 residues. V was shortened by 5 bases and J by 12 bases, with 18 bases between the two germline ends. The CDR3 DNA follows: TGCGCCAGCAGTCTCAGCGGTCCCGCAGCGCAGTTCTTC. Translating gives CASSLSGPAAQFF.